This T cell receptor (beta chain) was sequenced in a study of T cell responses to AZD1222 COVID-19 vaccine. Across the study: The analysis combined second doses at about 4 or about 12 weeks. Points from the study as a whole: Two doses of AZD1222 preceded a rise in Spike-specific TCR breadth and depth.

Concerning this clone: The antigen remains unidentified.

This CDR3 is 14 amino acids long. Clones were read by immunoSEQ multiplex PCR, and TCRdb kept only the in-frame ones, dropping some. The sample consists of more than 110,000 clones, roughly nine tenths of them appearing once. The clonotype comes from an adult in good health. Sequencing was performed on peripheral blood, taken on day 0 of AZD1222 vaccination. V usage is TRBV21-1 and J usage is TRBJ2-3; the D call of TRBD1 is as the table states it, not checked on the DNA. TRBV21-1 is marked as a pseudogene. CDR3 sequence: CASSRGGFTDTQYF. The DNA for the CDR3 is TGTGCCAGCAGCAGGGGCGGCTTCACAGATACGCAGTATTTT.